This entry is about one TCR beta chain. Its antigen is currently unknown. With UMI labels, 5' RACE was used to prepare the TRB cDNA libraries. TCRdb reprocessed the 5' RACE reads; each CDR3 protein has one entry and no DNA is given. The sample's table shows about 89,000 distinct CDR3 sequences. This specimen comes from a study of CXCR3-negative and CXCR3-positive naive CD8 T cells. General study findings and limits: Naive subsets displayed similar surface CD5, and TCR strength was inferred from TRB CDR3 properties. CXCR3-positive naive cells carried more hydrophobic TRB CDR3s than CXCR3-negative ones.

The length of the CDR3 is 21 residues. The germline V gene has CDR1 MDHEN and CDR2 SYDVKM. The receptor comes from a human donor in good health. Some clones in this sample may be carry-over from other donors' samples. The material sequenced was naive CXCR3+ CD8+ T cells from blood. Subset meaning: CD45RO-CCR7+CD27+CD95- naive CD8+ T cells expressing CXCR3 (TNR3+). The chain has TRBV28 and TRBJ2-3; TCRdb's D call, TRBD2, is unchecked because there is no DNA. The CDR3 loop is CASSTTGLAGKYADPTDTQYF.